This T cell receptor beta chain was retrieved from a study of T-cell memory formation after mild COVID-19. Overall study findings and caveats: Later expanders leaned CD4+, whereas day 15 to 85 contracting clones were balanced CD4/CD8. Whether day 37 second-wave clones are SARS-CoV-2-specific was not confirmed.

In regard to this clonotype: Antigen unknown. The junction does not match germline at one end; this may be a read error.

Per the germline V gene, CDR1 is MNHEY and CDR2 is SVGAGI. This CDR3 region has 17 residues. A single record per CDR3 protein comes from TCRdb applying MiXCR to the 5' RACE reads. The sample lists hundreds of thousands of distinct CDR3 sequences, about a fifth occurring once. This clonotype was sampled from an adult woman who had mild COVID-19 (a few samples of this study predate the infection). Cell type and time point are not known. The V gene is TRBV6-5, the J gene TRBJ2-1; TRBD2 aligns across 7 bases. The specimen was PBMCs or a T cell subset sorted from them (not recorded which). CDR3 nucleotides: TGTGCCAGAAGTTACTCGAGGCTAGCGGTATCCTACAATGAGCAGTTCTTC. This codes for CARSYSRLAVSYNEQFF.